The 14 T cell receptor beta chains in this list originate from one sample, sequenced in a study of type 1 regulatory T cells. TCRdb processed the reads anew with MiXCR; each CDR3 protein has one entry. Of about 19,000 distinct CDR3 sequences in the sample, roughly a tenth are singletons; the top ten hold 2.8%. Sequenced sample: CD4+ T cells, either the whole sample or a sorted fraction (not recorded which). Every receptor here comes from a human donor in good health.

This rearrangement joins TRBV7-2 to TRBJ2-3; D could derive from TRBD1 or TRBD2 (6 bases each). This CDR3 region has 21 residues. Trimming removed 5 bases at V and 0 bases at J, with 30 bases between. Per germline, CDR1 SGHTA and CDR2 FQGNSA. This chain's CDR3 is CASSTPTTGGRGLGSTDTQYF. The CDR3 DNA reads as TGTGCCAGCAGCACCCCGACTACCGGGGGCAGGGGATTGGGGAGCACAGATACGCAGTATTTT. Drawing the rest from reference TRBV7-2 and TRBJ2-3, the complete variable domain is GAGVSQSPSNKVTEKGKDVELRCDPISGHTALYWYRQSLGQGLEFLIYFQGNSAPDKSGLPSDRFSAERTGGSVSTLTIQRTQQEDSAVYLCASSTPTTGGRGLGSTDTQYFGPGTRLTVL.

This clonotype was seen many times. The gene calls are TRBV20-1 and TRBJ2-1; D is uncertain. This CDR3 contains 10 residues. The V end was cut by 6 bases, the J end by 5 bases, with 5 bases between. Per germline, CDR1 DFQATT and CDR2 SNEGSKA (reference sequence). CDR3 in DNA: TGCAGTGCCACTGACAATGAGCAGTTCTTC. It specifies CSATDNEQFF.

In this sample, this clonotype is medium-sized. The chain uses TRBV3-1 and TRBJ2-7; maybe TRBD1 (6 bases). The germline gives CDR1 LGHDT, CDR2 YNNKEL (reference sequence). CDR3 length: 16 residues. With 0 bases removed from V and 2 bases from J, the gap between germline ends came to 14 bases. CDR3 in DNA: TGTGCCAGCAGCCAAGACAGGATGGGGGCCACCTACGAGCAGTACTTC. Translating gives CASSQDRMGATYEQYF.

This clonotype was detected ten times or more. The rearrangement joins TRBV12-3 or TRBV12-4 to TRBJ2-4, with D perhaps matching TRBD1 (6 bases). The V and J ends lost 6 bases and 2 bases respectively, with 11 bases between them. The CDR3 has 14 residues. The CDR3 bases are TGTGCCAGCAGGAAACAGGGCTCCAAAAACATTCAGTACTTC. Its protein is CASRKQGSKNIQYF.

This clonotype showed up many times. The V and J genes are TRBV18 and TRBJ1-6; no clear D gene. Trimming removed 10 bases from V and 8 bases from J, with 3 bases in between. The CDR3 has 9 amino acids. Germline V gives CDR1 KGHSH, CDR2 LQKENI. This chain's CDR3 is CATDSPLHF. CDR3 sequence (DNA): TGTGCCACTGATTCACCCCTCCACTTT.

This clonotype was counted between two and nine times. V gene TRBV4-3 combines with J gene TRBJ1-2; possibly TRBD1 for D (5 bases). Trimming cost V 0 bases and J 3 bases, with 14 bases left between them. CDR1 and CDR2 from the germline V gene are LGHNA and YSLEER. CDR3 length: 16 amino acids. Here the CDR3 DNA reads TGCGCCAGCAGCCAAGATAACAGCCGAGGGGACTATGGCTACACCTTC. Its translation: CASSQDNSRGDYGYTF.

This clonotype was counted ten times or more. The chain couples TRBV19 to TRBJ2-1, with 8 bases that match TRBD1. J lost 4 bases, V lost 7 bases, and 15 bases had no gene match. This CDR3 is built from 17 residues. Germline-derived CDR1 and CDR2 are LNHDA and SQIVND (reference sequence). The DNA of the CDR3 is TGTGCCAGTACCCAGGGGGCATTTATCGGGGCATACAATGAGCAGTTCTTC. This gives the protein CASTQGAFIGAYNEQFF.

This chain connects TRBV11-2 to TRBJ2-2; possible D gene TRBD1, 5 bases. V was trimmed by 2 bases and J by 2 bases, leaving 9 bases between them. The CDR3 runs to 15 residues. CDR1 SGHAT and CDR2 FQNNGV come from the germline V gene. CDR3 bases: TGTGCCAGCAGCTTAACCAGGGATAACACCGGGGAGCTGTTTTTT. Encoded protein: CASSLTRDNTGELFF.

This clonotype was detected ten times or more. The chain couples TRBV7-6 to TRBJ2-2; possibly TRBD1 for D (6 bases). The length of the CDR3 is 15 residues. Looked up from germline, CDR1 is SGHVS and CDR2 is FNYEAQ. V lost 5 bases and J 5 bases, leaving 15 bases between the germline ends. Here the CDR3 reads CASSGLTGSTGELFF. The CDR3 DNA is TGTGCCAGCAGCGGACTGACAGGCTCGACCGGGGAGCTGTTTTTT.

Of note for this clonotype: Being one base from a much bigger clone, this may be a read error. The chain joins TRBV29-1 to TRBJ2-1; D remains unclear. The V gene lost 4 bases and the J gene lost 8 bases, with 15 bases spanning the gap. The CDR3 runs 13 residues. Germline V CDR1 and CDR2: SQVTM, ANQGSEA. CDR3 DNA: TGCAGCGTTGTACGCCACCAAGTCGATGAGCAGTTCTTC. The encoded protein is CSVVRHQVDEQFF.

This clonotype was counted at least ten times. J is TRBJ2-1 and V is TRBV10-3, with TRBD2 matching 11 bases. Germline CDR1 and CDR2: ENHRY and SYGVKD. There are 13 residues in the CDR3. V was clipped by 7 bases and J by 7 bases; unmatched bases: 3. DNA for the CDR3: TGTGCCATCACCCGGACTAGCGGGAATGAGCAGTTCTTC. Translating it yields CAITRTSGNEQFF.

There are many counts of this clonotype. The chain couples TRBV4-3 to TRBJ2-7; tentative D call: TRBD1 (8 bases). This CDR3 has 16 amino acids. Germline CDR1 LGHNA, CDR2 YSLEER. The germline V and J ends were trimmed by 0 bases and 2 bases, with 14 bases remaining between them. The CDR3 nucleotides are TGCGCCAGCAGCCAAGATTTACAGGGGGGGGCCTACGAGCAGTACTTC. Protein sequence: CASSQDLQGGAYEQYF.

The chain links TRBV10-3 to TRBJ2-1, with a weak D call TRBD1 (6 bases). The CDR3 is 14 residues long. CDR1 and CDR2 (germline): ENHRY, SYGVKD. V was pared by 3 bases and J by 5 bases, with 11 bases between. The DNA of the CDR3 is TGTGCCATCAGTGACTTCGCAGGGGACAATGAGCAGTTCTTC. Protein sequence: CAISDFAGDNEQFF.

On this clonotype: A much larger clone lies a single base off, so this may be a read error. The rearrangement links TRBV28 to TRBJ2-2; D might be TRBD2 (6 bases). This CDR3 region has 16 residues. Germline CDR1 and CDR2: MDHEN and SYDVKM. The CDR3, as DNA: TGTGCCAGCAGGACACTAGCTGTAACGAACACCGGGGAGCTGCTTTTT. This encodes CASRTLAVTNTGELLF.